The sequence of this T cell receptor (beta chain) was determined in a study of technical replicates of blood from several donors (dated 2017 in TCRdb). Library creation used the immunoSEQ multiplex PCR assay. Held by TCRdb, this immuneACCESS table contains in-frame sequences only and omits some clones. Under half of the omission traces to an unresolved V gene where checked; the cause of the rest is unknown. The sample data list about 75,000 clones, and roughly nine tenths of these were observed just once. The ten largest clonotypes hold roughly 0.4% of the sample. The CDR3 spans 15 residues, from the cysteine through the phenylalanine. Kept here is only the CDR3 DNA, which spans 45 bases and is read in frame from base 1. Reading the germline V gene gives CDR1 SNHLY and CDR2 FYNNEI. V and J lose 7 bases and 6 bases, and a span of 19 bases separates them. This clone was recorded once. Its cognate antigen has yet to be identified. Base qualities were left out, and no much larger clone turns up one base away.

The chain was built from TRBV2 and TRBJ2-1; the D region possibly corresponds to TRBD2 (6 bases align). The sequencing sample was made of T cells isolated from PBMCs. The clonotype originates from a human donor in good health. The sequenced DNA is TGTGCCAGCACAAGGGGACTCGCGAAACCCAATGAGCAGTTCTTC. It translates to CASTRGLAKPNEQFF.